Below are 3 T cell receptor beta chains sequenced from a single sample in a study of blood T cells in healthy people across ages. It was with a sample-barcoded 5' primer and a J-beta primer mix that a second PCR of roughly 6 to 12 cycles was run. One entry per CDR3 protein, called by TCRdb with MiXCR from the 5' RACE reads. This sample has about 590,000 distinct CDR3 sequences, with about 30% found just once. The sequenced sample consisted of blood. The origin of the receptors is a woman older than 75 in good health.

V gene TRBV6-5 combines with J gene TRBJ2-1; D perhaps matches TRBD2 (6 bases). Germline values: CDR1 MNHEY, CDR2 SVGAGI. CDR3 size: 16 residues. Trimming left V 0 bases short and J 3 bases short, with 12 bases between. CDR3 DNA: TGTGCCAGCAGTTACTCGGGGGGTAATGGCTACAATGAGCAGTTCTTC. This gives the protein CASSYSGGNGYNEQFF.

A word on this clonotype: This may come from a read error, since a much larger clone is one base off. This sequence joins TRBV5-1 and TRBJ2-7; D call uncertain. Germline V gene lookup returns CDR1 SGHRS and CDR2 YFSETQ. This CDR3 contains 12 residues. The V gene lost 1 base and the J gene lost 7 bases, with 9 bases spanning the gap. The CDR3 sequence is CASSLNLNEQYF. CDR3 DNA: TGCGCCAGCAGCTTGAATCTGAATGAGCAGTACTTC.

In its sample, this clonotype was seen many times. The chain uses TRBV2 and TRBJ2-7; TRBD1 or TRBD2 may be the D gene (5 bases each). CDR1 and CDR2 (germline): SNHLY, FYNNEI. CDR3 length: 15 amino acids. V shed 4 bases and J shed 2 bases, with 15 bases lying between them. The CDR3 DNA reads TGTGCCAGCAGTGTGCACGGGCAGGGAGCCTACGAGCAGTACTTC. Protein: CASSVHGQGAYEQYF.